This T cell receptor beta chain came from a study of CD8+CD57+ T cells in acquired aplastic anemia (dated by TCRdb to between 2017 and 2018). Describing the broader study: On average, sorted CD4+ and CD8+ cells yielded around 3.5 ug of extracted DNA, with a range of about 0.17 to 27.4 ug. An average of approximately 10 million reads for CD4+ cells and 11.0 million reads for CD8+ cells was obtained from healthy donor samples.

The CDR3 spans 15 residues, from the cysteine through the phenylalanine. This entry keeps only the CDR3 DNA: 45 bases, framed from base 1. Trimming removed 5 bases from V and 2 bases from J; the gene matches leave 5 bases unexplained. In the study, sorted CD4+ and CD8+ blood T cells from patients with severe aplastic anemia and from healthy subjects underwent deep sequencing of TCR repertoires. Ficoll-Paque density gradient centrifugation was used to isolate peripheral blood mononuclear cells. CD4+ and CD8+ T cells were sorted by FACS or magnetic beads before DNA extraction. This clonotype was picked up one time. Its target antigen remains unknown. No base-level quality is on record; no much larger clone is a single base apart. One read gives only weak evidence. Results the study describes overall, beyond this receptor: Patients and healthy controls showed no significant difference in CD8+ Simpson's diversity (P=0.060). Over 25 CD8+ CDR3 sequences were found in both patients and controls but appeared to be highly expressed in patients and within the immunodominant clones of the patients.

TCR beta VDJ combination and CDR3 sequence profiling used genomic DNA as the template. An Illumina HiSeq 2000 was used for TCR repertoire sequencing. Per the authors' processing: TRBV/TRBJ rearrangement plots, CDR3 size and DJ length profiles, and Simpson's diversity index were used to assess repertoires. The immunodominant clone was defined as the most abundant DNA sequence in deep sequencing data. CDR3 amino acid sequences were screened for sharing across subjects and compared with published repertoires and the VDJdb database. TCRdb reanalyzed the raw reads on its own, using fastp at Q25 for trimming and MiXCR for clone calling, and kept in-frame beta chains. Each entry merges the rows of one CDR3 protein and shows their most common DNA and genes. What appears here as the V and J calls and clone size reflects TCRdb's work, not the paper's. The sample yields about 420,000 distinct CDR3 sequences; 65% to 80% were counted once. Approximately 3.9% of the sample is in the top ten clones.

The TCR sequence derives from a human donor in good health, serving as a control. The sequenced sample was sorted CD4+, CD8+, or CD8+CD57+ T cells (not recorded which) from PBMCs. This chain is built from TRBV12-3 or TRBV12-4 and TRBJ1-2; 10 nucleotides in the junction match TRBD1. The CDR3 region reads CASSVQTGGNYGYTF. The nucleotide sequence is given as TGTGCCAGCAGTGTCCAGACAGGGGGCAACTATGGCTACACCTTC.